These 14 T cell receptor beta chains share one sample of origin, sequenced in a study of blood T cell repertoires in COVID-19. Profiling relied on immunoSEQ multiplex PCR, and the TCRdb table lists in-frame clones only, not all of them. The sample includes about 120,000 clones, over 70% of them seen just once. The sequencing sample was made of peripheral blood. The receptor set was obtained from a woman in her 70s with acute or convalescent COVID-19.

This clone showed up many times. The chain couples TRBV12-3 or TRBV12-4 to TRBJ2-2, with a possible D match to TRBD1 (5 bases). This CDR3 has 13 residues. Trimming stripped 5 bases from V and 6 bases from J, with 10 bases between. The CDR3, as DNA: TGTGCCAGCAGTCAACAGACAGCCGGGGAGCTGTTTTTT. It encodes CASSQQTAGELFF.

This rearrangement joins TRBV7-8 to TRBJ2-2; TRBD1 aligns across 8 bases. This CDR3 has 15 amino acids. Per the germline V gene, CDR1 is SGHVS and CDR2 is FQNEAQ. Trimming took 3 bases from V and 2 from J; bases not matched to a gene: 2. Here the CDR3 reads CASSFAGGNTGELFF. The CDR3 coding sequence is TGTGCCAGCAGCTTTGCAGGGGGCAACACCGGGGAGCTGTTTTTT.

This chain uses TRBV28 with TRBJ1-2, with D possibly matching TRBD1 (6 bases). Germline CDR1 reads MDHEN; CDR2 reads SYDVKM. The CDR3 has 13 amino acids. V was pared by 6 bases and J by 2 bases, with 10 bases between. CDR3 sequence (DNA): TGTGCCAGCAGGACACAGGGAAACTATGGCTACACCTTC. Translating it yields CASRTQGNYGYTF.

This rearrangement joins TRBV29-1 to TRBJ1-2; 7 bases fit TRBD1. The CDR3 extends over 15 amino acids. Trimming took 7 bases from V and 8 from J; bases not matched to a gene: 19. Germline V lookup: CDR1 SQVTM, CDR2 ANQGSEA. This CDR3 is CSAPRPLQGLEGYTF. The CDR3 bases are TGCAGCGCCCCCCGCCCCCTACAGGGGTTGGAGGGCTACACCTTC.

This clone was observed once. V usage is TRBV6-1 and J usage is TRBJ2-5; 8 bases match TRBD2. Germline assignment: CDR1 MNHNS and CDR2 SASEGT. CDR3 length: 14 amino acids. V was clipped by 3 bases and J by 2 bases; unmatched bases: 2. CDR3 residues: CASSEERGQETQYF. Here the CDR3 DNA reads TGTGCCAGCAGTGAGGAGCGGGGGCAAGAGACCCAGTACTTC.

This chain connects TRBV2 to TRBJ2-5; TRBD2 aligns across 10 bases. Germline V CDR1 and CDR2: SNHLY, FYNNEI. V shed 7 bases and J 5 bases; nucleotides not matched to a gene: 4. The CDR3 length is 13 residues. The CDR3 DNA follows: TGTGCCAGCAAAGCGGGGGGGCCTGAGACCCAGTACTTC. Translation gives CASKAGGPETQYF. The whole variable domain, filled in from reference TRBV2 and TRBJ2-5, reads EPEVTQTPSHQVTQMGQEVILRCVPISNHLYFYWYRQILGQKVEFLVSFYNNEISEKSEIFDDQFSVERPDGSNFTLKIRSTKLEDSAMYFCASKAGGPETQYFGPGTRLLVL.

J is TRBJ2-6 and V is TRBV18, with D possibly TRBD1 on 5 matching bases. V lost 6 bases and J 4 bases, leaving 16 bases between the germline ends. CDR1 is KGHSH, CDR2 LQKENI, per germline. The length of the CDR3 is 16 residues. The DNA for the CDR3 is TGTGCCAGCTCGCTTTCTCAGGGTACAGGGGCCAACGTCCTGACTTTC. Its translation is CASSLSQGTGANVLTF.

This clone has more than one count but fewer than ten. This chain links TRBV12-5 with TRBJ2-1; 10 bases match TRBD1. V was clipped by 5 bases and J by 7 bases; unmatched bases: 2. The CDR3 loop spans 13 amino acids. The V gene's germline CDR1 is LGHNT and CDR2 FRNRAP. CDR3 sequence reads: CASGRQGANEQFF. The CDR3 DNA is TGTGCTAGTGGTCGACAGGGGGCGAATGAGCAGTTCTTC.

The chain has TRBV5-1 and TRBJ1-5; 8 bases line up with TRBD1. Germline V gene lookup returns CDR1 SGHRS and CDR2 YFSETQ. The V gene end was trimmed by 0 bases and the J gene end by 7 bases; junction bases not matched to a gene: 6. The CDR3 loop spans 15 amino acids. CDR3 in amino acids: CASSLGTGRGQPQHF. Here the CDR3 DNA reads TGCGCCAGCAGCTTGGGGACAGGGCGGGGGCAGCCCCAGCATTTT. Drawing the rest from reference TRBV5-1 and TRBJ1-5, the complete variable domain is KAGVTQTPRYLIKTRGQQVTLSCSPISGHRSVSWYQQTPGQGLQFLFEYFSETQRNKGNFPGRFSGRQFSNSRSEMNVSTLELGDSALYLCASSLGTGRGQPQHFGDGTRLSIL.

The chain uses TRBV27 and TRBJ1-5; 10 bases map to TRBD1. The germline gives CDR1 MNHEY, CDR2 SMNVEV (reference sequence). V trimming: 2 bases; J trimming: 5 bases; junction bases outside the gene matches: 0. The CDR3 contains 14 residues. As DNA, the CDR3 is TGTGCCAGCAGTTTAGACAGGGGGCATCAGCCCCAGCATTTT. Encoded protein: CASSLDRGHQPQHF.

This chain uses TRBV4-1 with TRBJ2-1, with TRBD2 matching 15 bases. This CDR3 contains 17 residues. Germline V CDR1 and CDR2: MGHRA, YSYEKL. With V trimmed by 4 bases and J by 14 bases, 15 bases remained unmatched. CDR3 region: CASSPERRGLAGGVEFF. The CDR3 bases are TGCGCCAGCAGCCCAGAGCGTCGGGGACTAGCGGGGGGAGTCGAGTTCTTC.

The chain couples TRBV6-5 to TRBJ1-2, with unresolved D. CDR1 MNHEY and CDR2 SVGAGI come from the germline V gene. V was clipped by 8 bases and J by 4 bases, with 11 bases between them. This CDR3 is built from 12 residues. The CDR3 spells CASYREFYGYTF. The CDR3 DNA reads TGTGCCAGCTACCGGGAATTCTATGGCTACACCTTC.

The V call is TRBV7-3, the J call TRBJ2-1; TRBD1 might be the D (6 bases). Trimming took 3 bases from V and 2 from J, leaving 8 bases between them. CDR1 is SGHTA, CDR2 FQGTGA, per germline. The length of the CDR3 is 14 residues. The CDR3 DNA follows: TGTGCCAGCAGCTTCAGGGGACCCTACAATGAGCAGTTCTTC. Residues: CASSFRGPYNEQFF. Drawing the rest from reference TRBV7-3 and TRBJ2-1, the complete variable domain is GAGVSQTPSNKVTEKGKYVELRCDPISGHTALYWYRQSLGQGPEFLIYFQGTGAADDSGLPNDRFFAVRPEGSVSTLKIQRTERGDSAVYLCASSFRGPYNEQFFGPGTRLTVL.

V gene TRBV7-6 combines with J gene TRBJ1-1; no clear D gene. Germline CDR1 SGHVS, CDR2 FNYEAQ. CDR3 length: 13 residues. The germline V and J ends were trimmed by 4 bases and 1 base, with 7 bases remaining between them. CDR3 in amino acids: CASSSTENTEAFF. In DNA form, the CDR3 reads TGTGCCAGCAGCTCAACAGAGAACACTGAAGCTTTCTTT.